This T cell receptor (beta chain) was captured by sequencing in a study of blood T cell repertoires in COVID-19. Looking at the study overall: COVID-19 samples from acute and convalescent phases originated in the United States, Italy and Spain.

Clones were read by immunoSEQ multiplex PCR, and TCRdb kept only the in-frame ones, dropping some. The sample contains roughly 370,000 clones, around nine tenths of which appear only once. Trimming stripped 0 bases from V and 7 bases from J, with 12 bases between. The CDR3 has 14 residues. Germline loops: CDR1 LGHNA, CDR2 YNFKEQ. Ages ranged from roughly 18 to 100 years, with residence in fewer than 25 US areas. Cohorts were based on clinical histories the participants reported. The rearrangement joins TRBV4-2 to TRBJ1-2; D gene unclear. The material sequenced was PBMCs or T cells enriched from blood (not recorded which). The sequence derives from a woman between 45 and 65 years old who had recovered from COVID-19. The CDR3 bases are TGTGCCAGCAGCCAAGATGGAGTACAATCTGGCTACACCTTC. Amino acids: CASSQDGVQSGYTF.